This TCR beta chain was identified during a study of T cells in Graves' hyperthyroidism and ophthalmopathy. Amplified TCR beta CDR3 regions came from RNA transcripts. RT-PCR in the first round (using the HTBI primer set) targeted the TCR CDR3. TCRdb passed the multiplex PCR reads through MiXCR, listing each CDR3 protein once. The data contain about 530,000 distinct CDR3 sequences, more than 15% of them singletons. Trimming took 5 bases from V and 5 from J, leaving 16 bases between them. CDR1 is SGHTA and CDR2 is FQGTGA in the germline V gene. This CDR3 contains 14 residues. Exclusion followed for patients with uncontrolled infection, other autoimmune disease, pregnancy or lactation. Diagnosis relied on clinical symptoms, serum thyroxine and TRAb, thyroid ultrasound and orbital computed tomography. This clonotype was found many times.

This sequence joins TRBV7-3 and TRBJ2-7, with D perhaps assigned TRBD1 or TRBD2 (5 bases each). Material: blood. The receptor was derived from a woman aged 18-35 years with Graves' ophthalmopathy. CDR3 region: CASSPTGLGDEQYF. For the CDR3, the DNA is TGTGCCAGCAGCCCAACAGGTCTGGGGGACGAGCAGTACTTC. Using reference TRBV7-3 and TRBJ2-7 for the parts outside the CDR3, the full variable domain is GAGVSQTPSNKVTEKGKYVELRCDPISGHTALYWYRQSLGQGPEFLIYFQGTGAADDSGLPNDRFFAVRPEGSVSTLKIQRTERGDSAVYLCASSPTGLGDEQYFGPGTRLTVT.